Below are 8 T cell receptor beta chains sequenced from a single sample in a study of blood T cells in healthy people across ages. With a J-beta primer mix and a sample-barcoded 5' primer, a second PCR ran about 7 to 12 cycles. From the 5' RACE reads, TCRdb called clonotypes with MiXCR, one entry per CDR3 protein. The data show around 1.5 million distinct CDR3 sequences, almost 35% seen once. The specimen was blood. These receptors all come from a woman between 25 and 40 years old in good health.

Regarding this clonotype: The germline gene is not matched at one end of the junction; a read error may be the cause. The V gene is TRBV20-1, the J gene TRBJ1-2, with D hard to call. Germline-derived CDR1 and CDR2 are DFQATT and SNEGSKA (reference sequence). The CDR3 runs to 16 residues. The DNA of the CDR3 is TGCAGTGCTGATGTTAACGGGTTGGGGTTCGACTATGGCTACATCTTC. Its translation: CSADVNGLGFDYGYIF.

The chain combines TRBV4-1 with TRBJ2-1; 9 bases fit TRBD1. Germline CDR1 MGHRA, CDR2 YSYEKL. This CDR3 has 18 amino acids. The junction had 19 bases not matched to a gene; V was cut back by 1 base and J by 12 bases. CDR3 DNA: TGCGCCAGCAGCCAAGCCCGGACAGGGGTGGTGGGTGAGGATGGGCAGTTCTTC. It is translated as CASSQARTGVVGEDGQFF.

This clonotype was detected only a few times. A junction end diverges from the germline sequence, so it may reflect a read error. CDR3 nucleotides: TGCGCCAGCAGCTTGTCCCCGGGACAGGGGGCTTACGGGCAGTACTTC. The encoded protein is CASSLSPGQGAYGQYF. The gene calls are TRBV5-1 and TRBJ2-7; 12 bases align to TRBD1. Looked up from germline, CDR1 is SGHRS and CDR2 is YFSETQ. The CDR3 is made up of 16 amino acids.

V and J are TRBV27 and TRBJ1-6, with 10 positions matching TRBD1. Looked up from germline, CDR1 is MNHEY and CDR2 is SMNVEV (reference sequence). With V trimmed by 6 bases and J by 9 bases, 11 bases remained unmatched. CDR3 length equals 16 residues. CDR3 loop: CASRRRQGALGSPLHF. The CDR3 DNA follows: TGTGCCAGCAGGAGACGACAGGGGGCCTTAGGTTCACCCCTCCACTTT.

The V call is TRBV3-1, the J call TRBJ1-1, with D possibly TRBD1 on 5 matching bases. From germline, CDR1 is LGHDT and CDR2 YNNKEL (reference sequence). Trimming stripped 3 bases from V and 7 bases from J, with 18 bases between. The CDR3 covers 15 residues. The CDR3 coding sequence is TGTGCCAGCAGCCAGGGCCGTACGGGGCAGAGTGAAGCTTTCTTT. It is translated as CASSQGRTGQSEAFF.

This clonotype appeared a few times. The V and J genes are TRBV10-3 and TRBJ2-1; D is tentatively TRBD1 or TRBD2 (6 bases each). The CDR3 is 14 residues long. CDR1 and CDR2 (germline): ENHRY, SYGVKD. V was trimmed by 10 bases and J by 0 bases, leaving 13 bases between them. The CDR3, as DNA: TGTGCCACGACGAGGGGGGCCTCCTACAATGAGCAGTTCTTC. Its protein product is CATTRGASYNEQFF.

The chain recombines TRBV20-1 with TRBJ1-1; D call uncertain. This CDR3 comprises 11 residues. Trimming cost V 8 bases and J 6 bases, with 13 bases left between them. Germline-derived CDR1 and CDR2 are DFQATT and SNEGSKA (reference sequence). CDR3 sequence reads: CSTPSSAEAFF. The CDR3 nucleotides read TGCAGTACCCCTTCGAGCGCTGAAGCTTTCTTT.

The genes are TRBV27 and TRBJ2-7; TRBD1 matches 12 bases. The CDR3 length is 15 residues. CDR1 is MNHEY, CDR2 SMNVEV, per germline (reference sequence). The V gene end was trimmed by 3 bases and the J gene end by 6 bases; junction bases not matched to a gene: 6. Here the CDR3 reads CASSLSGTGGSEQYF. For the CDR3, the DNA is TGTGCCAGCAGTTTGTCCGGGACAGGGGGCTCCGAGCAGTACTTC.